Sequencing of this T cell receptor (beta chain) was carried out in a study of OX40 agonist ivuxolimab in advanced cancers. Looking at the study overall: The dose of intravenous ivuxolimab that patients received every 2 weeks ranged from 0.01 to 10 mg/kg. Dose-escalation patients were diagnosed with hepatocellular carcinoma, melanoma, renal cell cancer or head and neck cancer.

Losses at the gene ends were 9 bases for V and 6 bases for J; bases not matched to a gene: 34. The CDR3 totals 21 residues. Germline CDR1 and CDR2: SNHLY and FYNNEI. With autoimmune disease history or systemic immunosuppression, patients were excluded. The repertoire was sequenced with immunoSEQ multiplex PCR; TCRdb's copy has only in-frame clones and lacks some. The sample has 65,000 to 85,000 clones, more than 80% seen once. This clonotype was obtained from an adult with an advanced solid tumor such as melanoma, head and neck, liver or kidney cancer. The sequencing used CD4+ or CD8+ T cells sorted from blood, collected in a trial of the OX40 agonist ivuxolimab. This chain uses TRBV2 with TRBJ1-2, with 7 bases that match TRBD1. The CDR3 sequence is CARDRASSGGAGYIPKDGYTF. The CDR3 bases are TGTGCCAGAGACCGAGCCTCGTCAGGGGGGGCAGGGTATATCCCTAAGGATGGCTACACCTTC.